Below, 5 T cell receptor beta chains from the same sample are listed, as sequenced in a study of blood T cell repertoires in COVID-19. Data came from immunoSEQ multiplex PCR; TCRdb stores just in-frame clones and leaves some out. The repertoire holds 300,000 to 400,000 clones, with 88% as singletons. Material: peripheral blood. These receptors came from a young woman with COVID-19, enrolled during active disease.

The CDR3 sequence: CASSRRTVNTEAFF. The CDR3 coding sequence is TGTGCCAGCAGCCGGAGGACAGTGAACACTGAAGCTTTCTTT. The chain combines TRBV3-1 (or the pseudogene TRBV3-2) with TRBJ1-1; possibly TRBD1 for D (6 bases). V was cut by 4 bases and J by 0 bases, with 9 bases left in between. The CDR3 runs 14 residues. Germline CDR1 LGHDT, CDR2 YNNKEL (reference sequence).

The chain carries TRBV7-8 and TRBJ1-2; 10 nucleotides match TRBD1. Germline CDR1 and CDR2: SGHVS and FQNEAQ. After removal of 5 bases from V and 4 bases from J, the junction contained 4 bases not matched to a gene. The CDR3 loop spans 14 amino acids. CDR3 sequence (DNA): TGTGCCAGCAGCCCGCGGACAGGGGGCTATGGCTACACCTTC. Its protein is CASSPRTGGYGYTF.

This clone was recorded a few times. This chain joins TRBV15 and TRBJ1-6, with D tentatively TRBD1 (6 bases). The germline gives CDR1 LNHNV, CDR2 YYDKDF (reference sequence). This CDR3 spans 16 amino acids. Trimming shortened V by 1 base and J by 3 bases, and 10 bases separated the two germline ends. CDR3 nucleotides: TGTGCCACCAGCAGAGCTACAGGGAACTATAATTCACCCCTCCACTTT. It translates to CATSRATGNYNSPLHF.

This chain connects TRBV11-3 to TRBJ2-3, with D maybe TRBD2 (5 bases). V was clipped by 1 base and J by 3 bases, with 8 bases between them. This CDR3 is 14 amino acids long. Germline CDR1 SGHNT, CDR2 YENEEA. CDR3 bases: TGTGCCAGCAGCTTAGGGGAGACAACAGATACGCAGTATTTT. This codes for CASSLGETTDTQYF.

The chain joins TRBV7-9 to TRBJ1-1; TRBD1 might be the D (5 bases). From germline, CDR1 is SEHNR and CDR2 FQNEAQ (reference sequence). V shed 5 bases and J shed 7 bases, with 14 bases lying between them. CDR3 size: 13 residues. CDR3 loop: CASSGRGTREAFF. Here the CDR3 DNA reads TGTGCCAGCAGCGGACGGGGGACCCGTGAAGCTTTCTTT.